Listed below are T cell receptor beta chains from one sample, sequenced in a study of blood T cell repertoires in COVID-19. Using immunoSEQ multiplex PCR, the repertoire was profiled, and TCRdb retains in-frame clones only, with some absent. The data hold fewer than 300,000 clones, with 65% to 90% observed a single time. The sample taken for sequencing was peripheral blood. The source of these receptors is a human donor in a cohort sampled during active COVID-19. Each CDR3 is given with its conserved first and last residue. A D gene is named only where the DNA matches it firmly. Rows give clone size only sometimes, using once, few, many, or a class for an expanded clone.

V,J,D,size,CDR3,DNA
TRBV28,TRBJ1-5,.,.,CASSFRSQHF,TGTGCCAGCAGTTTTCGGTCCCAGCATTTT
TRBV7-9,TRBJ1-1,.,.,CASSFGYRTNTEAFF,TGTGCCAGCAGCTTCGGTTACAGAACGAACACTGAAGCTTTCTTT
TRBV6-5,TRBJ2-1,TRBD1,.,CASSYARDRQAEQFF,TGTGCCAGCAGTTACGCCAGGGACAGGCAGGCCGAGCAGTTCTTC
TRBV12-3/TRBV12-4,TRBJ1-1,.,.,CASTSNLNTEAFF,TGTGCCAGCACCTCCAACCTAAACACTGAAGCTTTCTTT
TRBV5-1,TRBJ1-6,.,.,CASSHLSGRDVSPLHF,TGCGCCAGCAGCCACTTATCTGGCAGGGATGTTTCACCCCTCCACTTT
TRBV7-3,TRBJ2-1,.,.,CASSEDSSGYNEQFF,TGTGCCAGCAGCGAAGACTCGTCGGGATACAATGAGCAGTTCTTC
TRBV27,TRBJ2-7,TRBD2,once,CASSLSGPGGYEQYF,TGTGCCAGCAGTTTATCGGGGCCGGGGGGTTACGAGCAGTACTTC
TRBV2,TRBJ2-1,TRBD2,.,CASRAIAGGPGNEQFF,TGTGCCAGCAGGGCCATAGCGGGAGGGCCGGGGAATGAGCAGTTCTTC
TRBV3-1/TRBV3-2,TRBJ2-7,.,.,CASNQNGPGEQYF,TGTGCCAGCAACCAGAACGGCCCAGGCGAGCAGTACTTC
TRBV18,TRBJ1-4,TRBD1,.,CASSPGAGGEKLFF,TGTGCCAGCTCACCAGGGGCAGGGGGCGAAAAACTGTTTTTT
TRBV6-2/TRBV6-3,TRBJ1-1,.,.,CASSFSMNTEAFF,TGTGCCAGCAGTTTTTCAATGAACACTGAAGCTTTCTTT
TRBV6-6,TRBJ2-7,TRBD2,.,CASATFSGRTDEQYF,TGTGCCAGCGCCACCTTTAGCGGGAGAACCGACGAGCAGTACTTC
TRBV9,TRBJ2-2,.,.,CASSVGSTGELFF,TGTGCCAGCAGCGTAGGTTCTACCGGGGAGCTGTTTTTT
TRBV7-2,TRBJ2-3,.,.,CASSQGGAGDTQYF,TGTGCCAGCAGCCAGGGCGGGGCTGGAGATACGCAGTATTTT
TRBV11-2,TRBJ2-7,TRBD1,.,CASHKPGQEIYEQYF,TGTGCCAGCCATAAGCCGGGACAGGAGATATACGAGCAGTACTTC
TRBV6-5,TRBJ1-1,.,.,CASSPIKSGTEAFF,TGTGCCAGCAGCCCCATTAAATCGGGGACTGAAGCTTTCTTT
TRBV4-3,TRBJ1-2,TRBD1,.,CASSQEPGTGINYGYTF,TGCGCCAGCAGCCAAGAACCCGGGACAGGGATTAACTATGGCTACACCTTC
TRBV18,TRBJ1-4,.,.,CASSQQGSNEKLFF,TGTGCCAGCTCGCAACAGGGATCTAATGAAAAACTGTTTTTT
TRBV18,TRBJ2-1,TRBD1,.,CASSRSGQGGNEQFF,TGTGCCAGCTCACGTAGCGGACAGGGCGGCAATGAGCAGTTCTTC
TRBV18,TRBJ2-5,TRBD1,.,CASSPRAISTGVGETQYF,TGTGCCAGCTCACCGCGAGCCATTTCGACAGGGGTGGGAGAGACCCAGTACTTC
TRBV6-6,TRBJ2-3,.,.,CASSSLRGQYF,TGTGCCAGCAGTTCCCTCCGGGGGCAGTATTTT
TRBV19,TRBJ2-5,TRBD2,.,CASSRGTRGRGKGHQETQYF,TGTGCCAGTAGTAGGGGGACGCGGGGGAGAGGTAAGGGCCACCAAGAGACCCAGTACTTC
TRBV4-2,TRBJ2-7,.,.,CASSQEVGSSYEQYF,TGTGCCAGCAGCCAAGAGGTGGGCAGCTCCTACGAGCAGTACTTC
TRBV2,TRBJ1-5,TRBD1,.,CASRGQTGGYSNQPQHF,TGTGCCAGCAGGGGCCAGACAGGGGGGTATAGCAATCAGCCCCAGCATTTT
TRBV5-8,TRBJ1-2,.,once,CASSLDGLNYGYTF,TGTGCCAGCAGCTTGGACGGACTTAACTATGGCTACACCTTC
TRBV3-1/TRBV3-2,TRBJ2-5,.,.,CASSQAPPTTIQETQYF,TGTGCCAGCAGCCAAGCCCCCCCGACTACTATCCAAGAGACCCAGTACTTC
TRBV7-2,TRBJ1-1,.,.,CASSPPGGQTTEAFF,TGTGCCAGCAGCCCCCCCGGAGGACAGACGACTGAAGCTTTCTTT
TRBV19,TRBJ2-1,TRBD2,.,CASSMFRTSGRKLEGNEQFF,TGTGCCAGTAGTATGTTTCGGACTAGCGGGAGGAAGTTGGAAGGCAATGAGCAGTTCTTC
TRBV6-5,TRBJ1-1,.,.,CASSYSRWGESEAFF,TGTGCCAGCAGTTACTCGAGGTGGGGAGAATCTGAAGCTTTCTTT
TRBV7-9,TRBJ2-3,TRBD1,.,CASSFTGGADTQYF,TGTGCCAGCAGCTTTACAGGGGGCGCAGATACGCAGTATTTT
TRBV10-3,TRBJ1-1,.,.,CAISVASRNTEAFF,TGTGCCATCAGTGTGGCCTCCAGAAACACTGAAGCTTTCTTT
TRBV6-1,TRBJ1-1,.,.,CASSDAGNSNTEAFF,TGTGCCAGCAGTGACGCGGGAAATTCAAACACTGAAGCTTTCTTT
TRBV4-2,TRBJ2-1,.,few,CASSQETTLGEQFF,TGTGCCAGCAGCCAAGAGACTACTCTCGGTGAGCAGTTCTTC
TRBV5-1,TRBJ1-1,.,.,CASSLKQGNTEAFF,TGCGCCAGCAGCCTAAAACAGGGGAACACTGAAGCTTTCTTT
TRBV6-5,TRBJ1-5,.,.,CASRSTGSNQPQHF,TGTGCCAGCAGATCCACAGGGAGCAATCAGCCCCAGCATTTT
TRBV14,TRBJ1-1,.,.,CASSQGIITGLGAFF,TGTGCCAGCAGCCAAGGAATCATTACGGGGTTGGGAGCTTTCTTT
TRBV19,TRBJ1-5,.,.,CASSIDRLQNSAPQHF,TGTGCCAGTAGTATAGACAGGCTCCAAAACTCGGCGCCCCAGCATTTT
TRBV19,TRBJ2-1,TRBD2,.,CASSALAGVRSLLNEQFF,TGTGCCAGTAGCGCTCTAGCGGGAGTACGTTCCTTATTAAATGAGCAGTTCTTC
TRBV28,TRBJ2-7,.,.,CASSLGLTYEQYF,TGTGCCAGCAGTTTAGGGCTCACCTACGAGCAGTACTTC
TRBV27,TRBJ2-7,TRBD2,few,CASSFRLAGGRSYEQYF,TGTGCCAGCAGTTTCCGCCTAGCGGGAGGGCGGAGCTACGAGCAGTACTTC
TRBV6-6,TRBJ1-5,.,.,CASTPGGTGSNQPQHF,TGTGCCAGCACTCCGGGGGGGACTGGGAGCAATCAGCCCCAGCATTTT
TRBV30,TRBJ2-2,.,few,CAWNRDLNTGELFF,TGTGCCTGGAATCGAGATCTTAACACCGGGGAGCTGTTTTTT
TRBV29-1,TRBJ2-2,.,.,CSVEGIGLAGTGELFF,TGCAGCGTTGAAGGTATAGGGCTAGCTGGGACCGGGGAGCTGTTTTTT
TRBV19,TRBJ1-5,TRBD1,once,CASTASGTVNQPQHF,TGTGCCAGTACCGCTTCCGGGACAGTCAATCAGCCCCAGCATTTT
TRBV4-2,TRBJ2-7,TRBD2,.,CASSQAPGTSGAYEQYF,TGTGCCAGCAGCCAAGCCCCTGGGACTAGCGGGGCCTACGAGCAGTACTTC
TRBV4-3,TRBJ2-1,TRBD2,.,CASSQDMGGLAGANEQFF,TGCGCCAGCAGCCAAGATATGGGGGGACTAGCGGGGGCTAATGAGCAGTTCTTC
TRBV6-6,TRBJ2-1,.,.,CASSYLAGSYNEQFF,TGTGCCAGCAGTTACTTGGCGGGATCTTACAATGAGCAGTTCTTC
TRBV27,TRBJ2-7,TRBD2,.,CASSREGLYEQYF,TGTGCCAGCTCCCGGGAGGGCCTCTACGAGCAGTACTTC
TRBV6-7,TRBJ2-3,.,.,CASQSGQSTDTQYF,TGTGCCAGCCAAAGCGGACAGTCCACAGATACGCAGTATTTT
TRBV7-8,TRBJ2-1,TRBD1,.,CASSHNRGLGNEQFF,TGTGCCAGCAGCCATAACAGGGGCCTTGGCAATGAGCAGTTCTTC
TRBV6-5,TRBJ2-3,TRBD1,.,CASKDRGITDTQYF,TGTGCCAGCAAGGACAGGGGGATCACAGATACGCAGTATTTT
TRBV5-1,TRBJ2-7,TRBD1,.,CASSLRGTGLGGSYEQYF,TGCGCCAGCAGCTTACGAGGGACAGGGTTGGGGGGATCCTACGAGCAGTACTTC
TRBV29-1,TRBJ1-2,.,.,CSVVSVNDGYTF,TGCAGCGTTGTGTCGGTTAACGATGGCTACACCTTC